The source of this TCR beta chain is a study of cytomegalovirus exposure and HLA in healthy donors. Study-wide points: Several V segments, TRBV6-2 and TRBV6-3 among them, could not be told apart and were dropped.

The PCR had 60 Vbeta and 13 Jbeta primers. TCRdb's table, derived via immunoSEQ multiplex PCR, lists solely in-frame clones and lacks some. The sample table includes approximately 42,000 clones. Concerning this clone itself: Its target is not known.

Germline lookup yields CDR1 SGHAT and CDR2 FQNNGV. Trimming took 1 base from V and 0 from J, leaving 12 bases between them. CDR3 length: 16 amino acids. The sequence was obtained from a male donor in good health and CMV-seronegative. The sample taken for sequencing was PBMCs. V and J are TRBV11-2 and TRBJ2-5; maybe TRBD2 (5 bases). The CDR3 reads CASSLVFGMYQETQYF. In nucleotides, the CDR3 is TGTGCCAGCAGCTTAGTGTTCGGGATGTACCAAGAGACCCAGTACTTC. Complete variable domain (other parts from reference TRBV11-2 and TRBJ2-5): EAGVAQSPRYKIIEKRQSVAFWCNPISGHATLYWYQQILGQGPKLLIQFQNNGVVDDSQLPKDRFSAERLKGVDSTLKIQPAKLEDSAVYLCASSLVFGMYQETQYFGPGTRLLVL.